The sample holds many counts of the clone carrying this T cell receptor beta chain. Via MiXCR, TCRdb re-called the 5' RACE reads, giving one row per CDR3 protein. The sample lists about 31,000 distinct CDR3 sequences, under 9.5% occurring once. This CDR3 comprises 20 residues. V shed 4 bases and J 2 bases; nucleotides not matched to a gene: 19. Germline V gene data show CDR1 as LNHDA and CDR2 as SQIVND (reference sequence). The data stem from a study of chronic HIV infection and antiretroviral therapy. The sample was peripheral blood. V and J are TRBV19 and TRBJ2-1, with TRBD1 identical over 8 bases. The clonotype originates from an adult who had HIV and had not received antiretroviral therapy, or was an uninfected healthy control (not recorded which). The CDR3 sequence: CASSRSSFLVGQATYNEQFF. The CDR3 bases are TGTGCCAGTAGTAGATCCTCCTTCCTAGTGGGACAGGCCACCTACAATGAGCAGTTCTTC.